This T cell receptor (beta chain) was sequenced in a study of T cell responses to AZD1222 COVID-19 vaccine. General observations from the study: In the spike-specific TCR repertoire, nearly half reportedly target unmutated variant regions.

About this clone itself: Its antigen is as yet unknown.

Generated by immunoSEQ multiplex PCR, the TCRdb table keeps only in-frame clones and is missing some. The data show 130,000 or so clones, approximately 82% seen once. Pooled in the analysis were second doses at about 4 or about 12 weeks. The V end lost 4 bases, the J end lost 0 bases, and 11 bases lay between the germline ends. The CDR3 extends over 15 amino acids. CDR1 is SGDLS, CDR2 YYNGEE, per germline. The sample here was peripheral blood, taken 28 days after the second AZD1222 dose. The genes are TRBV9 and TRBJ1-3, with D hard to call. This receptor was obtained from an adult who received the AZD1222 COVID-19 vaccine. CDR3 sequence: CASSPRHFSGNTIYF. CDR3 bases: TGTGCCAGCAGCCCAAGACACTTCTCTGGAAACACCATATATTTT.